The 10 T cell receptor beta chains in this list originate from one sample, sequenced in a study of blood T cells in healthy people across ages (dated by TCRdb to 2015 to 2017). Libraries were constructed by 5' RACE. The listed sequencing device is Illumina HiSeq 2500. A second about 7 to 11 cycle PCR used a sample-barcoded 5' primer and a J-beta primer mix. TCRdb reprocessed the public reads (quality trimming at Q25 with fastp, clone calling with MiXCR) and kept in-frame beta chains. A single entry per CDR3 protein holds the most common genes and DNA from its merged rows. A total of roughly 700,000 distinct CDR3 sequences appear in this sample, more than 20% of them only once. The leading ten clones occupy 9.4% of the sample. The data were also submitted as part of a second study, on T cells of mothers and their children.

The sample comprised blood. These receptor sequences come from a boy aged 10-17 years in good health.

Note on this clonotype: Its ends do not fully match the called genes, so a read error is possible. This chain links TRBV7-9 with TRBJ1-1; D not resolved. The germline gives CDR1 SEHNR, CDR2 FQNEAQ (reference sequence). The CDR3 has 11 residues. The CDR3 bases are TGTGCCAGCTTATCGGTTACGGCTTCCGTCTTT. Translated: CASLSVTASVF.

Only a few counts were recorded for this clonotype. This chain connects TRBV14 to TRBJ2-1; possibly TRBD2 for D (6 bases). The CDR3 is 17 residues long. The V and J ends lost 0 bases and 0 bases respectively, with 12 bases between them. CDR1 is SGHDN, CDR2 FVKESK, per germline. CDR3 in amino acids: CASSQDLGTFSYNEQFF. CDR3 sequence (DNA): TGTGCCAGCAGCCAAGATTTGGGGACTTTCTCCTACAATGAGCAGTTCTTC. The complete variable domain, with remaining parts taken from reference TRBV14 and TRBJ2-1, reads EAGVTQFPSHSVIEKGQTVTLRCDPISGHDNLYWYRRVMGKEIKFLLHFVKESKQDESGMPNNRFLAERTGGTYSTLKVQPAELEDSGVYFCASSQDLGTFSYNEQFFGPGTRLTVL.

This chain links TRBV29-1 with TRBJ2-5; D is unclear. The CDR3 sequence is 15 residues long. Per germline, CDR1 SQVTM and CDR2 ANQGSEA. V lost 2 bases to trimming and J lost 1 base, with 14 bases between them. The CDR3 loop reads CSVESMRLTQETQYF. In DNA, the CDR3 is TGCAGCGTTGAAAGTATGAGGCTGACCCAAGAGACCCAGTACTTC.

The chain carries TRBV5-1 and TRBJ2-7; D is uncertain. The V end was cut by 0 bases, the J end by 0 bases, with 10 bases between. The V gene's germline CDR1 is SGHRS and CDR2 YFSETQ. The CDR3 loop spans 15 amino acids. The CDR3, as DNA: TGCGCCAGCAGCTTGGAATTCGACGGCTCCTACGAGCAGTACTTC. Amino acids: CASSLEFDGSYEQYF.

This clonotype was detected a few times. The chain couples TRBV29-1 to TRBJ1-5; no definite D call. CDR3 length: 11 amino acids. The germline CDR1 and CDR2 sequences are SQVTM and ANQGSEA. V was shortened by 6 bases and J by 7 bases, with 10 bases between the two germline ends. The CDR3 spells CSVALTQPQHF. CDR3 bases: TGCAGCGTCGCTCTAACGCAGCCCCAGCATTTT.

The CDR3 is CASSLAGAGSDTQYF. In DNA form, the CDR3 reads TGCGCCAGCAGCTTGGCCGGCGCAGGTTCAGATACGCAGTATTTT. The chain recombines TRBV5-1 with TRBJ2-3; no firm D call. Germline values: CDR1 SGHRS, CDR2 YFSETQ. This CDR3 is built from 15 residues. V was cut by 0 bases and J by 4 bases, with 12 bases left in between.

This clonotype has a handful of counts. One junction end disagrees with the germline gene, perhaps due to a read error. This sequence joins TRBV29-1 and TRBJ2-1, with D uncertain. Germline-derived CDR1 and CDR2 are SQVTM and ANQGSEA. The CDR3 sequence is 13 residues long. DNA of the CDR3: TGCAGGGTTGGGGTGGGCCCGTACAATGAGCAGTTCTTC. Its translation is CRVGVGPYNEQFF.

This clonotype was observed a few times. The genes are TRBV29-1 and TRBJ1-2; the D is unclear. From germline, CDR1 is SQVTM and CDR2 ANQGSEA. Trimming shortened V by 0 bases and J by 4 bases, and 9 bases separated the two germline ends. CDR3 length: 13 residues. The CDR3: CSVEEGSGYGYTF. CDR3 DNA: TGCAGCGTTGAAGAGGGATCCGGCTATGGCTACACCTTC.

The V call is TRBV11-3, the J call TRBJ2-7; 7 bases line up with TRBD2. The CDR3 runs to 15 residues. Germline assignment: CDR1 SGHNT and CDR2 YENEEA. Germline trimming cut 1 base from V and 0 bases from J; bases unmatched to any gene: 3. Written as DNA, the CDR3 is TGTGCCAGCAGCTTAGTGGGGGGGTACTCCTACGAGCAGTACTTC. Translation gives CASSLVGGYSYEQYF.

The sample holds one count of this clonotype. The V gene is TRBV11-2, the J gene TRBJ1-5; tentative D call: TRBD1 (6 bases). The CDR3 runs to 15 residues. Germline CDR1 SGHAT, CDR2 FQNNGV. Trimming shortened V by 1 base and J by 5 bases, and 12 bases separated the two germline ends. CDR3 nucleotide sequence: TGTGCCAGCAGCTTAGGAACAGGGTACTATCAGCCCCAGCATTTT. Translating gives CASSLGTGYYQPQHF.